Shown below are 32 T cell receptor beta chains from a single sample sequenced in a study of OX40 agonist ivuxolimab in advanced cancers. The method was immunoSEQ multiplex PCR; TCRdb's version includes in-frame clones alone and lacks a portion of them. The data show tens of thousands of clones, about 88% seen once. This specimen consisted of CD4+ or CD8+ T cells sorted from blood, obtained in a trial of the OX40 agonist ivuxolimab. These TCRs come from an adult with an advanced solid tumor such as melanoma, head and neck, liver or kidney cancer.

The chain has TRBV27 and TRBJ2-2; tentatively, D is TRBD1 (7 bases). Trimming left V 8 bases short and J 4 bases short, with 17 bases between. The CDR3 has 15 residues. In germline, CDR1 is MNHEY, CDR2 SMNVEV (reference sequence). The CDR3 sequence is CASGAGQILTGELFF. The CDR3 region has the DNA TGTGCCAGCGGGGCGGGACAGATACTCACCGGGGAGCTGTTTTTT.

The chain has TRBV7-9 and TRBJ1-2, with 9 bases fitting TRBD1. Germline V gene data show CDR1 as SEHNR and CDR2 as FQNEAQ (reference sequence). The CDR3 is made up of 19 amino acids. Trimming removed 5 bases from V and 4 bases from J; junction bases left unmatched: 20. CDR3 protein: CASSAVPGQGTTTPYGYTF. The CDR3 DNA reads TGTGCCAGCAGCGCAGTGCCGGGACAGGGAACCACTACCCCCTATGGCTACACCTTC.

The J gene is TRBJ2-1, the V gene TRBV27; D may be TRBD2 (6 bases). The CDR3 has 14 amino acids. Trimming cost V 5 bases and J 6 bases, with 14 bases left between them. Per germline, CDR1 MNHEY and CDR2 SMNVEV (reference sequence). This chain's CDR3 is CASSPRDFANEQFF. The CDR3 bases are TGTGCCAGCAGTCCACGGGACTTCGCCAATGAGCAGTTCTTC.

The chain recombines TRBV11-3 with TRBJ2-1; 7 positions agree with TRBD2. V lost 5 bases, J lost 7 bases, and 17 bases stayed unmatched. The CDR3 consists of 17 residues. Germline-derived CDR1 and CDR2 are SGHNT and YENEEA. The CDR3 DNA reads TGTGCCAGCAGCCCCCCGGGCTGGCGGGAGAACGGGAATGAGCAGTTCTTC. Protein product: CASSPPGWRENGNEQFF.

V and J are TRBV25-1 and TRBJ2-3, with D perhaps TRBD1 (5 bases). V lost 2 bases, J lost 0 bases, and 12 bases lay in between. This CDR3 has 16 residues. The germline gives CDR1 MGHDK, CDR2 SYGVNS. The CDR3 nucleotides are TGTGCCAGCAGTGAAAGTAACAGGAGAAGCACAGATACGCAGTATTTT. Protein product: CASSESNRRSTDTQYF.

This clone appeared a single time. The rearrangement links TRBV19 to TRBJ2-1; D might be TRBD2 (5 bases). Deletions cut 1 base from V and 5 bases from J, with 12 bases between. The germline V gene encodes CDR1 LNHDA and CDR2 SQIVND (reference sequence). The CDR3 contains 15 residues. DNA of the CDR3: TGTGCCAGTAGTATAGGCGGGCTCGGGGACAATGAGCAGTTCTTC. It is translated as CASSIGGLGDNEQFF.

The rearrangement joins TRBV25-1 to TRBJ2-1; 8 positions match TRBD2. This CDR3 region has 16 residues. The germline gives CDR1 MGHDK, CDR2 SYGVNS. The ends lost 1 base at V and 7 bases at J; junction bases unmatched: 9. The CDR3 sequence is CASSESGGRNGNEQFF. The CDR3 DNA sequence: TGTGCCAGCAGTGAATCGGGCGGGAGGAACGGAAATGAGCAGTTCTTC.

The chain is built from TRBV27 and TRBJ2-7, with 9 bases matching TRBD2. Germline trimming cut 6 bases from V and 3 bases from J; bases unmatched to any gene: 21. Germline V gene lookup returns CDR1 MNHEY and CDR2 SMNVEV (reference sequence). The CDR3 contains 19 residues. The CDR3 DNA reads as TGTGCCAGCAGCCCTCAGCGGGGGGACCCTCGTTTAACCTTCTACGAGCAGTACTTC. It codes for CASSPQRGDPRLTFYEQYF.

V gene TRBV2 combines with J gene TRBJ1-2, with D possibly TRBD1 on 5 matching bases. CDR1 is SNHLY, CDR2 FYNNEI, per germline. Trimming took off 6 bases at V and 8 bases at J, with 13 bases between the two ends. There are 12 residues in the CDR3. The chain's CDR3 is CASRGTPGGYTF. The CDR3 DNA follows: TGTGCCAGCAGGGGGACCCCTGGCGGCTACACCTTC.

The chain combines TRBV14 with TRBJ2-2; the D gene is possibly TRBD1 (6 bases). CDR1 and CDR2 from the germline V gene are SGHDN and FVKESK. With 0 bases removed from V and 8 bases from J, the gap between germline ends came to 19 bases. The length of the CDR3 is 17 residues. CDR3 bases: TGTGCCAGCAGCCAAGACTGGGACACGTCGTGGGCTGGGGAGCTGTTTTTT. This gives the protein CASSQDWDTSWAGELFF.

This chain uses TRBV27 with TRBJ1-2, with D uncertain. This CDR3 region has 11 residues. Trimming took off 5 bases at V and 4 bases at J, with 5 bases between the two ends. Germline lookup yields CDR1 MNHEY and CDR2 SMNVEV (reference sequence). The CDR3 loop is CASSLPYGYTF. The CDR3 DNA sequence: TGTGCCAGCAGTCTACCCTATGGCTACACCTTC.

This clone was seen only once. V and J are TRBV4-1 and TRBJ2-7; 10 positions agree with TRBD2. The V gene end was trimmed by 2 bases and the J gene end by 3 bases; junction bases not matched to a gene: 1. This CDR3 is built from 14 residues. The germline V gene has CDR1 MGHRA and CDR2 YSYEKL. CDR3 DNA: TGCGCCAGCAGCCAATCTAGCGGGAGCTACGAGCAGTACTTC. Translated: CASSQSSGSYEQYF.

The CDR3, as DNA: TGTGCCAGCTTCGCCACATCTGGGGCCAACGTCCTGACTTTC. Translating gives CASFATSGANVLTF. This chain joins TRBV7-2 and TRBJ2-6; no reliable D call. Germline V gene data show CDR1 as SGHTA and CDR2 as FQGNSA. The V end lost 8 bases, the J end lost 1 base, and 9 bases lay between the germline ends. The CDR3 is 14 residues long.

The chain uses TRBV27 and TRBJ2-1; 10 bases are a match to TRBD2. This CDR3 is built from 14 residues. J lost 8 bases, V lost 2 bases, and 3 bases had no gene match. CDR1 and CDR2 (germline): MNHEY, SMNVEV (reference sequence). This CDR3 reads CASSLALAGDEQFF. CDR3 DNA: TGTGCCAGCAGTTTAGCCCTAGCGGGGGATGAGCAGTTCTTC.

V and J are TRBV5-1 and TRBJ2-6; 7 bases align to TRBD1. Germline values: CDR1 SGHRS, CDR2 YFSETQ. This CDR3 comprises 16 residues. V lost 6 bases to trimming and J lost 4 bases; unmatched junction nucleotides: 10. The CDR3 nucleotides read TGCGCCAGCACCCCCGCGAGGGGGCCCGGGGCCAACGTCCTGACTTTC. Translated, it gives CASTPARGPGANVLTF.

This clone appeared once. The rearrangement joins TRBV11-2 to TRBJ2-1; the D call may be TRBD1 or TRBD2 (5 bases each). Germline lookup yields CDR1 SGHAT and CDR2 FQNNGV. V gave up 2 bases and J gave up 0 bases, with 8 bases separating them. This CDR3 is built from 15 residues. CDR3 loop: CASSLRGGSYNEQFF. Written as DNA, the CDR3 is TGTGCCAGCAGCTTACGGGGCGGCTCCTACAATGAGCAGTTCTTC.

The chain employs TRBV16 and TRBJ1-3; a possible D gene is TRBD1 (5 bases). Germline loops: CDR1 KGHSY, CDR2 FQNENV. Between the trimmed V and J ends, which lost 1 base and 4 bases, there was a span of 11 bases. The CDR3 consists of 15 residues. The chain's CDR3 is CASSQYGGKGNTIYF. The CDR3 DNA follows: TGTGCCAGCAGCCAATACGGGGGGAAAGGAAACACCATATATTTT.

J is TRBJ2-1 and V is TRBV27; tentatively, D is TRBD2 (6 bases). The CDR3 runs 15 residues. Trimming took off 1 base at V and 0 bases at J, with 7 bases between the two ends. The V gene's germline CDR1 is MNHEY and CDR2 SMNVEV (reference sequence). The DNA of the CDR3 is TGTGCCAGCAGTTTATTCGGGAGCTCCTACAATGAGCAGTTCTTC. It is translated as CASSLFGSSYNEQFF.

The chain carries TRBV7-2 and TRBJ1-5, with 7 bases identical to TRBD1. This CDR3 region has 13 residues. Germline loops: CDR1 SGHTA, CDR2 FQGNSA. J gave up 5 bases and V 5 bases, and 3 bases lay outside the gene matches. The CDR3 here is CASSITGDQPQHF. The DNA of the CDR3 is TGTGCCAGCAGCATCACAGGGGATCAGCCCCAGCATTTT.

This chain uses TRBV7-2 with TRBJ2-1; D gene ambiguous. CDR1 is SGHTA and CDR2 is FQGNSA in the germline V gene. The CDR3 length is 13 residues. The germline V and J ends were trimmed by 1 base and 6 bases, with 7 bases remaining between them. The DNA for the CDR3 is TGTGCCAGCAGCTTAGGGACCCTCAATGAGCAGTTCTTC. Protein product: CASSLGTLNEQFF.

The chain is built from TRBV10-2 and TRBJ1-2; 10 bases agree with TRBD1. This CDR3 has 15 residues. Losses at the gene ends were 4 bases for V and 8 bases for J; bases not matched to a gene: 10. The germline CDR1 and CDR2 sequences are WSHSY and SAAADI. As DNA, the CDR3 is TGCGCCAGCAGTGGAACCGGGACAGGGGCTAGAGGCTACACCTTC. It encodes CASSGTGTGARGYTF.

The chain uses TRBV7-2 and TRBJ2-2; perhaps TRBD1 as D (5 bases). V lost 7 bases and J lost 1, with 16 bases in between. There are 16 residues in the CDR3. From germline, CDR1 is SGHTA and CDR2 FQGNSA. CDR3 region: CASNPDGAGNTGELFF. In DNA, the CDR3 is TGTGCCAGCAACCCGGATGGGGCCGGGAACACCGGGGAGCTGTTTTTT.

J is TRBJ1-2 and V is TRBV2; D unclear. Germline V gives CDR1 SNHLY, CDR2 FYNNEI. V was trimmed by 6 bases and J by 4 bases, leaving 18 bases between them. The CDR3 sequence is 15 residues long. The CDR3 DNA sequence: TGTGCCAGCAGGCCCCGCCCTTCGGTAGGCTATGGCTACACCTTC. This sequence encodes CASRPRPSVGYGYTF.

The J gene is TRBJ1-2, the V gene TRBV11-2, with 9 bases fitting TRBD1. The CDR3 sequence is 14 residues long. With 3 bases clipped from V and 2 bases from J, the junction kept 1 base outside the gene matches. In germline, CDR1 is SGHAT, CDR2 FQNNGV. The CDR3 loop reads CASSLGTGNYGYTF. CDR3 in DNA: TGTGCCAGCAGCTTGGGGACAGGGAACTATGGCTACACCTTC.

This sequence joins TRBV19 and TRBJ2-1; D perhaps matches TRBD2 (6 bases). CDR3 length equals 19 residues. The germline CDR1 and CDR2 sequences are LNHDA and SQIVND (reference sequence). V was cut by 3 bases and J by 6 bases, with 27 bases left in between. CDR3 protein: CASSIKNNLGGARPNEQFF. In DNA, the CDR3 is TGTGCCAGTAGTATTAAGAATAACCTCGGCGGGGCTAGACCCAATGAGCAGTTCTTC. Full variable domain (outside the CDR3, taken from reference TRBV19 and TRBJ2-1): DGGITQSPKYLFRKEGQNVTLSCEQNLNHDAMYWYRQDPGQGLRLIYYSQIVNDFQKGDIAEGYSVSREKKESFPLTVTSAQKNPTAFYLCASSIKNNLGGARPNEQFFGPGTRLTVL.

The chain links TRBV6-1 to TRBJ2-7, with 9 bases identical to TRBD1. The V gene end was trimmed by 5 bases and the J gene end by 1 base; junction bases not matched to a gene: 3. Germline loops: CDR1 MNHNS, CDR2 SASEGT. This CDR3 spans 14 amino acids. CDR3 loop: CASSWTGVSYEQYF. CDR3 in DNA: TGTGCCAGCAGTTGGACAGGGGTGTCCTACGAGCAGTACTTC.

The V call is TRBV30, the J call TRBJ2-7; the match to TRBD1 covers 9 bases. Germline V gene data show CDR1 as GTSNPN and CDR2 as SVGIG (reference sequence). Germline trimming cut 4 bases from V and 3 bases from J; bases unmatched to any gene: 1. The length of the CDR3 is 12 residues. The CDR3 here is CAWMTGGYEQYF. The CDR3 DNA is TGTGCCTGGATGACAGGGGGCTACGAGCAGTACTTC.

The chain recombines TRBV5-8 with TRBJ1-5; 7 bases are a match to TRBD1. With V trimmed by 0 bases and J by 6 bases, 9 bases remained unmatched. The CDR3 has 16 amino acids. Germline CDR1 reads SGHTS; CDR2 reads YDEGEE. The CDR3 loop is CASSLGTGVNGQPQHF. The CDR3, as DNA: TGTGCCAGCAGCTTGGGTACAGGGGTTAACGGTCAGCCCCAGCATTTT.

The rearrangement uses TRBV6-1 and TRBJ1-1; 8 bases fit TRBD1. The CDR3 sequence is 14 residues long. V trimming: 7 bases; J trimming: 4 bases; junction bases outside the gene matches: 8. Per the germline V gene, CDR1 is MNHNS and CDR2 is SASEGT. This CDR3 is CASKEETGATEAFF. Here the CDR3 DNA reads TGTGCCAGCAAGGAGGAGACAGGGGCCACTGAAGCTTTCTTT.

The V and J genes are TRBV11-2 and TRBJ2-7; weak D call: TRBD2 (7 bases). Germline assignment: CDR1 SGHAT and CDR2 FQNNGV. Between the trimmed V and J ends, which lost 0 bases and 0 bases, there was a span of 18 bases. The CDR3 is 18 amino acids. CDR3 nucleotides: TGTGCCAGCAGCTTAGAGTGGGGGGGCGGGATACACTCCTACGAGCAGTACTTC. It translates to CASSLEWGGGIHSYEQYF.

The V gene is TRBV4-1, the J gene TRBJ2-2; TRBD1 might be the D (6 bases). In germline, CDR1 is MGHRA, CDR2 YSYEKL. V lost 2 bases and J 5 bases, leaving 15 bases between the germline ends. This CDR3 contains 16 residues. This chain's CDR3 is CASSQPLLTGTGELFF. The CDR3 DNA is TGCGCCAGCAGCCAACCACTCCTAACAGGGACCGGGGAGCTGTTTTTT.

This chain joins TRBV11-3 and TRBJ2-7; a possible D gene is TRBD1 (5 bases). The CDR3 is 12 residues long. The V and J ends lost 4 bases and 3 bases respectively, with 7 bases between them. Germline assignment: CDR1 SGHNT and CDR2 YENEEA. Written as DNA, the CDR3 is TGTGCCAGCAGCTATCAGGGCTACGAGCAGTACTTC. Residues: CASSYQGYEQYF. The full variable domain, completed using reference TRBV11-3 and TRBJ2-7, is EAGVVQSPRYKIIEKKQPVAFWCNPISGHNTLYWYLQNLGQGPELLIRYENEEAVDDSQLPKDRFSAERLKGVDSTLKIQPAELGDSAVYLCASSYQGYEQYFGPGTRLTVT.